This T cell receptor beta chain emerged from a study of blood T cells in healthy people across ages. Notes on the study in general: Per million T cells, TCR beta diversity dropped about linearly as age rose. Calculation of diversity from one million T cells yielded estimates considered to be underestimates.

A second roughly 6 to 11 cycle PCR used barcoded and J-beta primers. Unique molecular identifiers of 12 random nucleotides labeled each cDNA. Each CDR3 protein is one row after TCRdb ran MiXCR on the 5' RACE reads. The sample contains about 1,400,000 distinct CDR3 sequences, around 59% of which appear only once. About this clonotype itself: Its antigen remains unknown.

This receptor was obtained from a man aged 18 to 30 in good health. The sequenced sample consisted of blood.

The CDR3 spells CASSRGRGRDNEQFF. CDR3 nucleotides: TGTGCCAGCAGTAGGGGCAGGGGGAGAGACAATGAGCAGTTCTTC. The V gene is TRBV25-1, the J gene TRBJ2-1; 7 bases fit TRBD1. Germline loops: CDR1 MGHDK, CDR2 SYGVNS. V lost 5 bases, J lost 5 bases, and 9 bases stayed unmatched. This CDR3 has 15 residues.